The clone carrying this TCR beta chain was detected ten times or more. Each CDR3 protein is one row after TCRdb ran MiXCR on the RT-PCR reads. The sample has under 950,000 distinct CDR3 sequences; about 20% are singletons. The entry originates in a study of response to subunit inactivated influenza vaccine. V gave up 0 bases and J gave up 0 bases, with 9 bases separating them. Germline V gives CDR1 SGHDT, CDR2 YYEEEE. This CDR3 region has 15 residues. The sequencing here drew on PBMCs from blood, taken 5 to 6 days after vaccination. This sequence was found in a man aged 45-65 years who received an inactivated influenza vaccine. This chain uses TRBV5-6 with TRBJ2-5, with unresolved D. The CDR3: CASSLVTVYQETQYF. CDR3 nucleotide sequence: TGTGCCAGCAGCTTGGTTACAGTTTACCAAGAGACCCAGTACTTC.